This T cell receptor (beta chain) was retrieved from a study of T-cell memory formation after mild COVID-19. Constant-segment primers were used for 5'RACE, and the resulting TCR alpha and TCR beta cDNA libraries carried sample barcodes and UMIs. Via MiXCR, TCRdb re-called the 5' RACE reads, giving one row per CDR3 protein. The sample holds hundreds of thousands of distinct CDR3 sequences, 20% to 25% seen once. This CDR3 comprises 15 residues. The germline V and J ends were trimmed by 6 bases and 5 bases, with 20 bases remaining between them. The germline V gene encodes CDR1 SGHAT and CDR2 FQNNGV. The chain has TRBV11-2 and TRBJ2-7; D perhaps matches TRBD2 (7 bases). The receptor's source is an adult woman who had mild COVID-19 (a few samples of this study predate the infection). Cell type and time point are not known. The sequencing sample was made of PBMCs or a T cell subset sorted from them (not recorded which). This CDR3 is CASRPEGGAWDEQYF. The CDR3 DNA reads as TGTGCCAGCAGGCCAGAAGGGGGGGCTTGGGACGAGCAGTACTTC. Together with reference TRBV11-2 and TRBJ2-7, the CDR3 gives the full variable domain: EAGVAQSPRYKIIEKRQSVAFWCNPISGHATLYWYQQILGQGPKLLIQFQNNGVVDDSQLPKDRFSAERLKGVDSTLKIQPAKLEDSAVYLCASRPEGGAWDEQYFGPGTRLTVT.